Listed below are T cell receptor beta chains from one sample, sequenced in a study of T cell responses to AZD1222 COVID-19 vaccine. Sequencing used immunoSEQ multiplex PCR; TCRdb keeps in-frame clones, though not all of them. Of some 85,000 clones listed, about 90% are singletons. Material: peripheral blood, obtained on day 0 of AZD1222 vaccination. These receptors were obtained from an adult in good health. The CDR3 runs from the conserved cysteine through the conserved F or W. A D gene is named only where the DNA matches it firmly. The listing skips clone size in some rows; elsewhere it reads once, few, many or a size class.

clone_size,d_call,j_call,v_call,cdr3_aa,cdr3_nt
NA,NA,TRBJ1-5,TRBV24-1,CATSDNRATGQPQHF,TGTGCCACCAGTGATAACAGGGCAACGGGGCAGCCCCAGCATTTT
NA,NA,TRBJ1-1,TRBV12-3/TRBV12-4,CASSQDSPEAFF,TGTGCCAGCAGCCAGGACAGCCCTGAAGCTTTCTTT
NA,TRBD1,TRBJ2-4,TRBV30,CAWRGSDRDTILAKNIQYF,TGTGCCTGGAGGGGGTCGGACAGGGACACTATACTAGCCAAAAACATTCAGTACTTC
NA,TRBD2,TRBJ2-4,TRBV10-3,CAISEVRTSGSVSIQYF,TGTGCCATCAGTGAGGTCAGGACTAGCGGGAGTGTGAGCATTCAGTACTTC
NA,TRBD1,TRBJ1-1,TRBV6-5,CASSSTGGNTEAFF,TGTGCCAGCAGTTCGACAGGGGGGAACACTGAAGCTTTCTTT
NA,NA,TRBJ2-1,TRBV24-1,CATSDYTGQEQFF,TGTGCCACCAGTGATTACACAGGGCAGGAGCAGTTCTTC
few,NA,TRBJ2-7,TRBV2,CASRGEGGPSYEQYF,TGTGCCAGCAGGGGCGAAGGAGGGCCATCCTACGAGCAGTACTTC
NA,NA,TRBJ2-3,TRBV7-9,CASSPTDTQYF,TGTGCCAGCAGCCCCACAGATACGCAGTATTTT
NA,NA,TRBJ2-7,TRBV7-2,CASSLLFPETSYEQYF,TGTGCCAGCAGCTTACTCTTCCCAGAAACTAGCTACGAGCAGTACTTC
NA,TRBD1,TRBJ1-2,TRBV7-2,CASSSQGTANYGYTF,TGTGCCAGCAGCTCACAGGGGACAGCTAACTATGGCTACACCTTC
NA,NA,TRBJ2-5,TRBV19,CASSPRTEQETQYF,TGTGCCAGTAGTCCTCGGACGGAACAAGAGACCCAGTACTTC
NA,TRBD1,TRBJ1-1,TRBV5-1,CASSPLQGTNTEAFF,TGCGCCAGCAGCCCTTTACAGGGGACAAACACTGAAGCTTTCTTT
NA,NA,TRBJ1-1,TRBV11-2,CASSLSPGGGTEAFF,TGTGCCAGCAGCCTTTCCCCTGGGGGCGGCACTGAAGCTTTCTTT
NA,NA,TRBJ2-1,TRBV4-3,CASSARRGNGEQFF,TGCGCCAGCAGCGCCCGCAGGGGTAATGGTGAGCAGTTCTTC
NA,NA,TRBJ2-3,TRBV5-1,CASSYRRRTDTQYF,TGCGCCAGCAGCTACAGGAGACGCACAGATACGCAGTATTTT
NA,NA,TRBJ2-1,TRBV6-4,CASSELAGSGEQFF,TGTGCCAGCAGTGAACTAGCCGGGTCAGGGGAGCAGTTCTTC
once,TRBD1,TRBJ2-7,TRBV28,CATEDRAVRQYF,TGTGCCACTGAGGACAGGGCTGTGAGGCAGTACTTC